The rows below give T cell receptor beta chains drawn from one sample of a study of blood T cell repertoires in COVID-19. The assay was immunoSEQ multiplex PCR, and TCRdb's table has in-frame clones only and misses some. The table lists some 250,000 clones, roughly 82% of them singletons, with around an eighth in the top ten. The sequenced material came from peripheral blood. The receptors originated from an elderly man with acute or convalescent COVID-19. CDR3s include the opening cysteine and the closing phenylalanine or tryptophan. The order of the fields is D gene, V gene, J gene, clone size, CDR3 DNA, CDR3 protein. A D gene is named only where the DNA matches it firmly. Expanded clones get a size class; other rows say once, few or many, or leave the size out.

D gene: -
V gene: TRBV9
J gene: TRBJ1-2
clone size: -
CDR3 DNA: TGTGCCAGCAGCCCCTCCCCTTGGGGAGGCGGCTACACCTTC
CDR3 protein: CASSPSPWGGGYTF

D gene: TRBD1
V gene: TRBV18
J gene: TRBJ1-4
clone size: -
CDR3 DNA: TGTGCCAGCTCCCCCGGACAGGCCATTAATGAAAAACTGTTTTTT
CDR3 protein: CASSPGQAINEKLFF

D gene: -
V gene: TRBV6-2/TRBV6-3
J gene: TRBJ2-1
clone size: -
CDR3 DNA: TGTGCCAGCAGTCGTACAGGGTCGCAGTTCTTC
CDR3 protein: CASSRTGSQFF

D gene: -
V gene: TRBV11-2
J gene: TRBJ1-3
clone size: -
CDR3 DNA: TGTGCCAGCAGCTTGTCCTTCAGAGGTAGCTCTGGAAACACCATATATTTT
CDR3 protein: CASSLSFRGSSGNTIYF

D gene: TRBD2
V gene: TRBV3-1/TRBV3-2
J gene: TRBJ2-2
clone size: once
CDR3 DNA: TGTGCCAGCTCGACAGCGGGGGTCACCGGGGAGCTGTTTTTT
CDR3 protein: CASSTAGVTGELFF

D gene: -
V gene: TRBV7-9
J gene: TRBJ1-6
clone size: -
CDR3 DNA: TGTGCCAGCAGCAAAGGGGGGGGTTTGGATTCACCCCTCCACTTT
CDR3 protein: CASSKGGGLDSPLHF

D gene: -
V gene: TRBV5-1
J gene: TRBJ1-1
clone size: once
CDR3 DNA: TGCGCCAGCTCTCCACCGACAAACACTGAAGCTTTCTTT
CDR3 protein: CASSPPTNTEAFF

D gene: -
V gene: TRBV7-9
J gene: TRBJ2-1
clone size: -
CDR3 DNA: TGTGCCAGCAGCCCCCGCGCAGGGGCCCTCAATGAGCAGTTCTTC
CDR3 protein: CASSPRAGALNEQFF

D gene: TRBD1
V gene: TRBV5-1
J gene: TRBJ1-2
clone size: -
CDR3 DNA: TGCGCCAGCAGCTCCGGACAGGGCGGCGGCTACACCTTC
CDR3 protein: CASSSGQGGGYTF

D gene: -
V gene: TRBV28
J gene: TRBJ2-7
clone size: -
CDR3 DNA: TGTGCCAGCAGTACCCTACCTCCCTCCTACGAGCAGTACTTC
CDR3 protein: CASSTLPPSYEQYF

D gene: -
V gene: TRBV7-9
J gene: TRBJ1-1
clone size: -
CDR3 DNA: TGTGCCAGCAGCTTAGAGGTCAGGGAAGCTTTCTTT
CDR3 protein: CASSLEVREAFF

D gene: -
V gene: TRBV5-6
J gene: TRBJ1-5
clone size: -
CDR3 DNA: TGTGCCAGCAGCCAGGGAAGCAATCAGCCCCAGCATTTT
CDR3 protein: CASSQGSNQPQHF

D gene: -
V gene: TRBV5-4
J gene: TRBJ1-2
clone size: once
CDR3 DNA: TGTGCCAGCAGCTTGGTCGCAGGCCCTACTAACTATGGCTACACCTTC
CDR3 protein: CASSLVAGPTNYGYTF

D gene: TRBD2
V gene: TRBV6-2/TRBV6-3
J gene: TRBJ2-7
clone size: -
CDR3 DNA: TGTGCCAGCAGCCGAGCGGGACGCTACGAGCAGTACTTC
CDR3 protein: CASSRAGRYEQYF

D gene: -
V gene: TRBV7-2
J gene: TRBJ1-2
clone size: -
CDR3 DNA: TGTGCCAGCAGCCTTAACGCGGGGAACTATGGCTACACCTTC
CDR3 protein: CASSLNAGNYGYTF

D gene: -
V gene: TRBV14
J gene: TRBJ1-6
clone size: -
CDR3 DNA: TGTGCCAGCAGCCTATGGGGACGGGGGAATTCACCCCTCCACTTT
CDR3 protein: CASSLWGRGNSPLHF

D gene: TRBD1
V gene: TRBV24-1
J gene: TRBJ2-3
clone size: -
CDR3 DNA: TGTGCCACCAGTGATTATATCACAGGGGACGCAGATACGCAGTATTTT
CDR3 protein: CATSDYITGDADTQYF

D gene: -
V gene: TRBV28
J gene: TRBJ1-5
clone size: -
CDR3 DNA: TGTGCCAGCGGGGGACTGTCGGGGTTTGGGAATCAGCCCCAGCATTTT
CDR3 protein: CASGGLSGFGNQPQHF

D gene: -
V gene: TRBV28
J gene: TRBJ2-7
clone size: -
CDR3 DNA: TGTGCCAGCAGTTTATTTCTAGGTTTAAGAGGGAGGAGGTACGAGCAGTACTTC
CDR3 protein: CASSLFLGLRGRRYEQYF

D gene: -
V gene: TRBV5-4
J gene: TRBJ2-5
clone size: -
CDR3 DNA: TGTGCCAGCAGCCTCATCGGACAGCAAGAGACCCAGTACTTC
CDR3 protein: CASSLIGQQETQYF

D gene: -
V gene: TRBV28
J gene: TRBJ2-2
clone size: -
CDR3 DNA: TGTGCCAGCAGTTTGGGCAGGGGATACACCGGGGAGCTGTTTTTT
CDR3 protein: CASSLGRGYTGELFF

D gene: TRBD1
V gene: TRBV5-1
J gene: TRBJ1-4
clone size: -
CDR3 DNA: TGCGCCAGCAGCCCGATACAGGGGACTAATGAAAAACTGTTTTTT
CDR3 protein: CASSPIQGTNEKLFF

D gene: -
V gene: TRBV28
J gene: TRBJ1-4
clone size: -
CDR3 DNA: TGTGCCAGCAGTTCCCCCGGCGGGGCGGCGGGGGGTGAAAAACTGTTTTTT
CDR3 protein: CASSSPGGAAGGEKLFF

D gene: TRBD1
V gene: TRBV7-2
J gene: TRBJ2-6
clone size: -
CDR3 DNA: TGTGCCAGCAGGGGACAGGAACCCTCTGGGGCCAACGTCCTGACTTTC
CDR3 protein: CASRGQEPSGANVLTF

D gene: -
V gene: TRBV2
J gene: TRBJ1-6
clone size: -
CDR3 DNA: TGTGCCAGCATGCAGGTCCCCTATAATTCACCCCTCCACTTT
CDR3 protein: CASMQVPYNSPLHF

D gene: TRBD1
V gene: TRBV6-6
J gene: TRBJ1-1
clone size: -
CDR3 DNA: TGTGCCAGCAGTTCCCCGGGACAGGGAAAAACTGAAGCTTTCTTT
CDR3 protein: CASSSPGQGKTEAFF

D gene: TRBD1
V gene: TRBV2
J gene: TRBJ2-7
clone size: -
CDR3 DNA: TGTGCCAGCAGCACACCAAGACAGGGCTCCTACGAGCAGTACTTC
CDR3 protein: CASSTPRQGSYEQYF

D gene: TRBD2
V gene: TRBV27
J gene: TRBJ2-1
clone size: -
CDR3 DNA: TGTGCCAGCAGTACCAGCGGGAGGGTCTACAATGAGCAGTTCTTC
CDR3 protein: CASSTSGRVYNEQFF

D gene: -
V gene: TRBV6-5
J gene: TRBJ2-5
clone size: few
CDR3 DNA: TGTGCCAGCAGGGCCGACAGCGCAGCACAAGAGACCCAGTACTTC
CDR3 protein: CASRADSAAQETQYF

D gene: TRBD1
V gene: TRBV9
J gene: TRBJ2-2
clone size: -
CDR3 DNA: TGTGCCAGCAGCGTTAGACAGGGGATAGACACCGGGGAGCTGTTTTTT
CDR3 protein: CASSVRQGIDTGELFF

D gene: -
V gene: TRBV25-1
J gene: TRBJ1-4
clone size: -
CDR3 DNA: TGTGCCAGCAGTGAATTGGGTGGGGCCTTTGAAAAACTGTTTTTT
CDR3 protein: CASSELGGAFEKLFF